This T cell receptor (beta chain) was sequenced for a study of cytomegalovirus exposure and HLA in healthy donors. About the research overall: A previous analysis identified 100 million or so unique TCR beta sequences derived from 180 million or so T cells.

Study-level findings and limits: CMV serostatus was the sole immune exposure information available. In most subjects, TCR beta sequences reportedly gave accurate predictions of HLA-A and HLA-B alleles. Later, an analysis showed that TCR beta chains associated with HLA were more clonally expanded than others that were equally common.

About this clone: Its antigen remains unknown.

CDR3 length equals 16 residues. Germline loops: CDR1 SGHRS, CDR2 YFSETQ. V shed 4 bases and J 1 base; nucleotides not matched to a gene: 10. The PCR employed 60 Vbeta primers together with 13 Jbeta primers. Sequencing used immunoSEQ multiplex PCR; TCRdb keeps in-frame clones, though not all of them. Of some 98,000 clones in the sample, roughly 77% were seen once. This clonotype was sampled from a man in his forties in good health and CMV-seronegative. This chain joins TRBV5-1 and TRBJ1-1, with 7 bases aligning to TRBD1. The specimen was PBMCs. DNA for the CDR3: TGCGCCAGCAGCAAAGGACAGGTAGGGCGGAACACTGAAGCTTTCTTT. Residues: CASSKGQVGRNTEAFF.